The present T cell receptor beta chain was sequenced within a study of beta chain features in type 1 diabetes. Germline V gene lookup returns CDR1 SGHAT and CDR2 FQNNGV. The CDR3 sequence is 14 residues long. Trimming cost V 0 bases and J 9 bases; bases outside gene matches: 5. Every isolated RNA sample was fully reverse transcribed, so sequencing captured expressed TCRB transcripts. Profiled with immunoSEQ multiplex PCR; TCRdb holds only in-frame clones, not every one. The sample has 300,000 to 350,000 clones; roughly 8% are singletons. The sample taken for sequencing was central memory CD4+ T cells from blood. The chain has TRBV11-2 and TRBJ2-5; TRBD2 matches at 9 bases. This TCR came from a woman aged 18-29 years in good health. CDR3 sequence: CASSLDVSGSSQYF. CDR3 DNA sequence: TGTGCCAGCAGCTTAGATGTTAGCGGGAGCTCCCAGTACTTC.